These T cell receptor beta chains were read from a single sample in a study of blood T cell repertoires in COVID-19. Some clones are missing from TCRdb's copy, which holds only in-frame ones; the method was immunoSEQ multiplex PCR. Here the sample spans roughly 38,000 clones, just under 80% being singletons. The sequenced sample was peripheral blood. Every receptor here comes from a man between 60 and 75 years old with acute or convalescent COVID-19. Both conserved end residues are part of each CDR3.

j_call | v_call | cdr3_aa
TRBJ2-1 | TRBV3-1/TRBV3-2 | CASSQGGWGVSYNEQFF
TRBJ2-7 | TRBV5-1 | CASAFGQAYEQYF
TRBJ2-1 | TRBV11-3 | CASARGSTSGPKGEQFF
TRBJ2-7 | TRBV7-7 | CASSSVGEGTSNPPAFYEQYF
TRBJ2-7 | TRBV11-2 | CASSFLWTLDTDEQYF
TRBJ1-5 | TRBV9 | CASSPQGAGGNQPQHF
TRBJ2-3 | TRBV10-3 | CAISESKLGLGHRPRITDTQYF
TRBJ1-4 | TRBV6-5 | CASRHRGDNEKLFF
TRBJ1-5 | TRBV4-2 | CASSQDGNQPQHF
TRBJ2-7 | TRBV7-2 | CASSPQGTSGYEQYF
TRBJ2-7 | TRBV2 | CASSDSGNYEQYF
TRBJ2-7 | TRBV11-3 | CASSLVVSGSKNEQYF
TRBJ1-3 | TRBV5-1 | CASSLGDSSGNTIYF
TRBJ2-1 | TRBV3-1/TRBV3-2 | CASSQEVFGEQFF
TRBJ1-1 | TRBV7-8 | CASSPLGQGWGGTEAFF
TRBJ2-5 | TRBV7-2 | CASSSTSGQETQYF
TRBJ1-5 | TRBV28 | CASSLVGQGRQPQHF
TRBJ1-6 | TRBV9 | CASSAVQGAGSPLHF
TRBJ2-7 | TRBV11-2 | CASSLGAGGSYEQYF
TRBJ2-1 | TRBV4-2 | CASSQGLAGGPNEQFF
TRBJ2-5 | TRBV4-1 | CASSQDGTSVETQYF
TRBJ2-7 | TRBV29-1 | CSVRDNSYEQYF
TRBJ1-2 | TRBV2 | CASSRQLYGYTF
TRBJ1-6 | TRBV27 | CASSLDRGNSPLHF
TRBJ2-5 | TRBV21-1 | CASSRLIAGGPGETQYF
TRBJ2-3 | TRBV6-2/TRBV6-3 | CASSWGGNPPTDTQYF
TRBJ1-1 | TRBV19 | CASRRGHNTEAFF
TRBJ2-7 | TRBV9 | CASSAGAFSYEQYF
TRBJ2-4 | TRBV10-3 | CAISSAGLAKNIQYF
TRBJ1-1 | TRBV7-9 | CASSPGFGNTEAFF
TRBJ1-3 | TRBV12-3/TRBV12-4 | CASIRGSGNTIYF
TRBJ1-1 | TRBV7-6 | CASSPQGGSMNTEAFF
TRBJ2-1 | TRBV7-2 | CASSLPLTGTYNEQFF
TRBJ2-2 | TRBV7-9 | CASSSLAGVYRKELFF
TRBJ2-1 | TRBV14 | CASSLNPGGLAGPYNEQFF
TRBJ2-1 | TRBV10-3 | CAITRTSGSVSYNEQFF
TRBJ1-5 | TRBV5-1 | CASSITGDSEQPQHF
TRBJ1-3 | TRBV9 | CASSPSGGWRNTIYF
TRBJ2-2 | TRBV2 | CASREREVLTGELFF
TRBJ2-1 | TRBV6-5 | CASSYSKREGNEQFF